The 25 T cell receptor beta chains given below trace back to one sample, sequenced in a study of T-cell memory formation after mild COVID-19. TCRdb reprocessed the 5' RACE reads with MiXCR, giving one entry per CDR3 protein. The data hold around 140,000 distinct CDR3 sequences, with roughly 19% observed a single time. Input material: PBMCs or a T cell subset sorted from them (not recorded which). These receptors were taken from an adult woman who had mild COVID-19 (a few samples of this study predate the infection). Cell type and time point are not known.

This chain joins TRBV24-1 and TRBJ1-5, with D possibly being TRBD1 (6 bases). Germline V CDR1 and CDR2: KGHDR, SFDVKD. This CDR3 comprises 15 residues. V was clipped by 4 bases and J by 1 base, with 10 bases between them. DNA for the CDR3: TGTGCCACCAGTGAGGCTACAGGGAGCAATCAGCCCCAGCATTTT. This translates into CATSEATGSNQPQHF.

The chain employs TRBV20-1 and TRBJ1-1; D is uncertain. The ends were cut back, 8 bases at V and 3 bases at J, with 7 bases in the middle. The CDR3 has 10 residues. The germline gives CDR1 DFQATT, CDR2 SNEGSKA (reference sequence). This CDR3 is CSYSHTEAFF. The CDR3 DNA reads TGCAGTTACAGCCACACTGAAGCTTTCTTT.

This clonotype showed up just once. The DNA for the CDR3 is TGTGCCAGCTCACCACCGCAGCCCAGGGGCCCCTACGAGCAGTACTTC. Translation gives CASSPPQPRGPYEQYF. The rearrangement links TRBV18 to TRBJ2-7; possible D gene TRBD1, 6 bases. The CDR3 totals 16 residues. From germline, CDR1 is KGHSH and CDR2 LQKENI. Trimming stripped 0 bases from V and 2 bases from J, with 14 bases between.

The chain has TRBV7-2 and TRBJ2-3; 9 bases align to TRBD2. Germline V CDR1 and CDR2: SGHTA, FQGNSA. The CDR3 spans 16 residues. V lost 2 bases and J lost 1; bases outside the gene matches: 4. As DNA, the CDR3 is TGTGCCAGCAGCTTACAGCGGGAGGTGGGCACAGATACGCAGTATTTT. It encodes CASSLQREVGTDTQYF.

This clonotype has only a few counts. The V gene is TRBV12-3 or TRBV12-4, the J gene TRBJ2-1; 8 bases line up with TRBD2. CDR3 length equals 15 residues. J gave up 10 bases and V 3 bases, and 11 bases lay outside the gene matches. CDR3: CASSFITGGPREQFF. In DNA, the CDR3 is TGTGCCAGCAGTTTTATAACGGGAGGGCCACGAGAGCAGTTCTTC.

This clonotype was detected a few times. The rearrangement joins TRBV12-3 or TRBV12-4 to TRBJ1-2; 9 bases are a match to TRBD1. This CDR3 has 16 residues. V gave up 3 bases and J gave up 8 bases; unmatched junction bases: 13. CDR3 sequence (DNA): TGTGCCAGCAGTTTGAAACGGGACAGGGTTATTGAGGGCTACACCTTC. This translates into CASSLKRDRVIEGYTF.

This rearrangement joins TRBV7-9 to TRBJ1-2; D unclear. There are 13 residues in the CDR3. CDR1 is SEHNR, CDR2 FQNEAQ, per germline (reference sequence). V was shortened by 1 base and J by 7 bases, with 10 bases between the two germline ends. The CDR3: CASSLVFAGGYTF. The CDR3 DNA reads TGTGCCAGCAGCTTAGTATTCGCCGGTGGCTACACCTTC.

This clonotype was counted only a few times. V is TRBV20-1 and J is TRBJ2-7, with TRBD2 as a possible D gene (5 bases). CDR3 length equals 13 residues. Germline V lookup: CDR1 DFQATT, CDR2 SNEGSKA (reference sequence). V shed 1 base and J shed 9 bases, with 16 bases lying between them. The CDR3 DNA sequence: TGCAGTGCTAGAGGGTCCGTCCTAAGCGGGCAGTACTTC. This sequence encodes CSARGSVLSGQYF.

This chain joins TRBV7-2 and TRBJ1-2; D uncertain. The CDR3 runs 13 residues. The V gene's germline CDR1 is SGHTA and CDR2 FQGNSA. Trimming stripped 5 bases from V and 10 bases from J, with 17 bases between. The CDR3 DNA is TGTGCCAGCAGCCAAGGGCGGATTTATCCCTACACCTTC. Amino acid sequence: CASSQGRIYPYTF.

The rearrangement uses TRBV4-3 and TRBJ2-1; 12 bases are a match to TRBD2. This CDR3 has 16 amino acids. V trimming: 0 bases; J trimming: 8 bases; junction bases outside the gene matches: 5. Germline values: CDR1 LGHNA, CDR2 YSLEER. CDR3 coding DNA: TGCGCCAGCAGCCAAGAAGCTAGCGGGAGGGTCGATGAGCAGTTCTTC. Amino acids: CASSQEASGRVDEQFF.

The chain employs TRBV7-2 and TRBJ2-1; 9 nucleotides align to TRBD2. Germline assignment: CDR1 SGHTA and CDR2 FQGNSA. Trimming removed 1 base from V and 0 bases from J; junction bases left unmatched: 10. The CDR3 totals 19 residues. The CDR3 sequence: CASSLGVGAGGYSYNEQFF. CDR3 sequence (DNA): TGTGCCAGCAGCTTAGGAGTCGGTGCGGGAGGGTACTCCTACAATGAGCAGTTCTTC. The full variable domain, its missing parts supplied by reference TRBV7-2 and TRBJ2-1, is GAGVSQSPSNKVTEKGKDVELRCDPISGHTALYWYRQSLGQGLEFLIYFQGNSAPDKSGLPSDRFSAERTGGSVSTLTIQRTQQEDSAVYLCASSLGVGAGGYSYNEQFFGPGTRLTVL.

The J gene is TRBJ1-2, the V gene TRBV12-3 or TRBV12-4; no reliable D call. This CDR3 contains 14 residues. Trimming cost V 4 bases and J 4 bases, with 13 bases left between them. The CDR3: CASSYHGPTYGYTF. CDR3 in DNA: TGTGCCAGCAGTTACCACGGACCGACCTATGGCTACACCTTC.

The table lists this clonotype with a few counts. V is TRBV7-9 and J is TRBJ1-1, with 10 nucleotides matching TRBD1. Germline CDR1 SEHNR, CDR2 FQNEAQ (reference sequence). V lost 5 bases to trimming and J lost 7 bases; unmatched junction nucleotides: 7. The CDR3 runs to 14 residues. CDR3 region: CASSGGQGKYEAFF. The DNA of the CDR3 is TGTGCCAGCAGCGGGGGACAGGGGAAGTATGAAGCTTTCTTT.

The V gene is TRBV7-9, the J gene TRBJ1-1; D ambiguous. V lost 5 bases and J 1 base, leaving 11 bases between the germline ends. The CDR3 runs to 14 residues. CDR1 and CDR2 from the germline V gene are SEHNR and FQNEAQ (reference sequence). CDR3 DNA sequence: TGTGCCAGCAGCCCCTCCTCGGGGAACACTGAAGCTTTCTTT. This codes for CASSPSSGNTEAFF. Supplemented by reference TRBV7-9 and TRBJ1-1, the full variable domain reads DTGVSQNPRHKITKRGQNVTFRCDPISEHNRLYWYRQTLGQGPEFLTYFQNEAQLEKSRLLSDRFSAERPKGSFSTLEIQRTEQGDSAMYLCASSPSSGNTEAFFGQGTRLTVV.

This clonotype appeared a few times. V gene TRBV3-1 combines with J gene TRBJ2-1; perhaps TRBD2 as D (6 bases). The CDR3 covers 14 residues. V was shortened by 2 bases and J by 8 bases, with 13 bases between the two germline ends. Germline CDR1 reads LGHDT; CDR2 reads YNNKEL (reference sequence). The CDR3 sequence is CASSQFPGGYEQFF. The DNA for the CDR3 is TGTGCCAGCAGCCAATTCCCAGGAGGGTATGAGCAGTTCTTC.

The J gene is TRBJ2-5, the V gene TRBV5-4; tentatively, D is TRBD1 or TRBD2 (5 bases each). Deletions cut 5 bases from V and 5 bases from J, with 13 bases between. Germline-derived CDR1 and CDR2 are SGHNT and YYREEE (reference sequence). This CDR3 region has 13 residues. This CDR3 reads CASSPGTRETQYF. CDR3 in DNA: TGTGCCAGCAGTCCGGGGACCAGGGAGACCCAGTACTTC.

This clonotype was seen only a few times. The rearrangement joins TRBV24-1 to TRBJ1-1; D gene ambiguous. The germline CDR1 and CDR2 sequences are KGHDR and SFDVKD. V was clipped by 4 bases and J by 6 bases, with 11 bases between them. The CDR3 sequence is 13 residues long. The CDR3 sequence is CATSEMSGAEAFF. The CDR3 DNA is TGTGCCACCAGTGAGATGAGCGGAGCTGAAGCTTTCTTT.

The chain employs TRBV5-1 and TRBJ2-3; D could derive from TRBD1 or TRBD2 (6 bases each). Germline V gene lookup returns CDR1 SGHRS and CDR2 YFSETQ. The CDR3 extends over 14 amino acids. Trimming removed 1 base at V and 5 bases at J, with 11 bases between. The CDR3 bases are TGCGCCAGCAGCTTGTCGGGGGCTGAAGATACGCAGTATTTT. It specifies CASSLSGAEDTQYF.

V usage is TRBV9 and J usage is TRBJ1-4, with D possibly matching TRBD1 (5 bases). This CDR3 contains 15 residues. Germline V gene data show CDR1 as SGDLS and CDR2 as YYNGEE. V dropped 3 bases and J dropped 2 bases, with 11 bases sitting between them. Here the CDR3 reads CASSASGNTNEKLFF. The CDR3, as DNA: TGTGCCAGCAGCGCTTCAGGGAACACTAATGAAAAACTGTTTTTT.

There are a few counts of this clonotype. The chain links TRBV29-1 to TRBJ2-7; 11 bases are a match to TRBD1. CDR1 and CDR2 (germline): SQVTM, ANQGSEA. The length of the CDR3 is 13 residues. J gave up 6 bases and V 6 bases, and 7 bases lay outside the gene matches. The CDR3 sequence: CSVPGQGGSEQYF. Written as DNA, the CDR3 is TGCAGCGTGCCGGGACAGGGGGGTAGCGAGCAGTACTTC.

The genes are TRBV4-3 and TRBJ1-3, with D possibly TRBD1 on 6 matching bases. The V end lost 5 bases, the J end lost 2 bases, and 10 bases lay between the germline ends. This CDR3 contains 14 residues. Looked up from germline, CDR1 is LGHNA and CDR2 is YSLEER. CDR3 residues: CASSSDSPGNTIYF. In DNA form, the CDR3 reads TGCGCCAGCAGCTCGGACAGTCCTGGAAACACCATATATTTT.

In its sample, this clonotype was seen a few times. The chain couples TRBV25-1 to TRBJ2-2, with TRBD1 identical over 9 bases. The V gene end was trimmed by 3 bases and the J gene end by 3 bases; junction bases not matched to a gene: 8. CDR1 MGHDK and CDR2 SYGVNS come from the germline V gene. The CDR3 is 17 residues long. The CDR3 DNA reads TGTGCCAGCAGTGACTCGGGACAGGGTGGGGACACCGGGGAGCTGTTTTTT. Protein sequence: CASSDSGQGGDTGELFF.

This clonotype has just a few counts. V is TRBV5-1 and J is TRBJ2-7; D remains unclear. CDR3 size: 13 residues. Looked up from germline, CDR1 is SGHRS and CDR2 is YFSETQ. With 4 bases removed from V and 5 bases from J, the gap between germline ends came to 13 bases. CDR3 in DNA: TGCGCCAGCAGCACTGGGGTGAGCAACGAGCAGTACTTC. It translates to CASSTGVSNEQYF.

Only a few counts were recorded for this clonotype. The chain joins TRBV10-3 to TRBJ1-2; 9 bases map to TRBD1. The V segment lost 6 bases and the J segment 2 bases; nucleotides outside the gene matches: 4. The CDR3 length is 14 residues. The germline V gene encodes CDR1 ENHRY and CDR2 SYGVKD. CDR3 amino acids: CAISFGTGNYGYTF. CDR3 DNA: TGTGCCATCAGCTTCGGGACAGGGAACTATGGCTACACCTTC.

This clonotype occurred a few times. The chain joins TRBV7-9 to TRBJ1-2, with D hard to call. Germline CDR1 and CDR2: SEHNR and FQNEAQ (reference sequence). The CDR3 loop spans 15 amino acids. V was clipped by 1 base and J by 3 bases, with 12 bases between them. The CDR3 nucleotides read TGTGCCAGCAGCTTAGTCGGTACGGCGGACTATGGCTACACCTTC. Amino acids: CASSLVGTADYGYTF.